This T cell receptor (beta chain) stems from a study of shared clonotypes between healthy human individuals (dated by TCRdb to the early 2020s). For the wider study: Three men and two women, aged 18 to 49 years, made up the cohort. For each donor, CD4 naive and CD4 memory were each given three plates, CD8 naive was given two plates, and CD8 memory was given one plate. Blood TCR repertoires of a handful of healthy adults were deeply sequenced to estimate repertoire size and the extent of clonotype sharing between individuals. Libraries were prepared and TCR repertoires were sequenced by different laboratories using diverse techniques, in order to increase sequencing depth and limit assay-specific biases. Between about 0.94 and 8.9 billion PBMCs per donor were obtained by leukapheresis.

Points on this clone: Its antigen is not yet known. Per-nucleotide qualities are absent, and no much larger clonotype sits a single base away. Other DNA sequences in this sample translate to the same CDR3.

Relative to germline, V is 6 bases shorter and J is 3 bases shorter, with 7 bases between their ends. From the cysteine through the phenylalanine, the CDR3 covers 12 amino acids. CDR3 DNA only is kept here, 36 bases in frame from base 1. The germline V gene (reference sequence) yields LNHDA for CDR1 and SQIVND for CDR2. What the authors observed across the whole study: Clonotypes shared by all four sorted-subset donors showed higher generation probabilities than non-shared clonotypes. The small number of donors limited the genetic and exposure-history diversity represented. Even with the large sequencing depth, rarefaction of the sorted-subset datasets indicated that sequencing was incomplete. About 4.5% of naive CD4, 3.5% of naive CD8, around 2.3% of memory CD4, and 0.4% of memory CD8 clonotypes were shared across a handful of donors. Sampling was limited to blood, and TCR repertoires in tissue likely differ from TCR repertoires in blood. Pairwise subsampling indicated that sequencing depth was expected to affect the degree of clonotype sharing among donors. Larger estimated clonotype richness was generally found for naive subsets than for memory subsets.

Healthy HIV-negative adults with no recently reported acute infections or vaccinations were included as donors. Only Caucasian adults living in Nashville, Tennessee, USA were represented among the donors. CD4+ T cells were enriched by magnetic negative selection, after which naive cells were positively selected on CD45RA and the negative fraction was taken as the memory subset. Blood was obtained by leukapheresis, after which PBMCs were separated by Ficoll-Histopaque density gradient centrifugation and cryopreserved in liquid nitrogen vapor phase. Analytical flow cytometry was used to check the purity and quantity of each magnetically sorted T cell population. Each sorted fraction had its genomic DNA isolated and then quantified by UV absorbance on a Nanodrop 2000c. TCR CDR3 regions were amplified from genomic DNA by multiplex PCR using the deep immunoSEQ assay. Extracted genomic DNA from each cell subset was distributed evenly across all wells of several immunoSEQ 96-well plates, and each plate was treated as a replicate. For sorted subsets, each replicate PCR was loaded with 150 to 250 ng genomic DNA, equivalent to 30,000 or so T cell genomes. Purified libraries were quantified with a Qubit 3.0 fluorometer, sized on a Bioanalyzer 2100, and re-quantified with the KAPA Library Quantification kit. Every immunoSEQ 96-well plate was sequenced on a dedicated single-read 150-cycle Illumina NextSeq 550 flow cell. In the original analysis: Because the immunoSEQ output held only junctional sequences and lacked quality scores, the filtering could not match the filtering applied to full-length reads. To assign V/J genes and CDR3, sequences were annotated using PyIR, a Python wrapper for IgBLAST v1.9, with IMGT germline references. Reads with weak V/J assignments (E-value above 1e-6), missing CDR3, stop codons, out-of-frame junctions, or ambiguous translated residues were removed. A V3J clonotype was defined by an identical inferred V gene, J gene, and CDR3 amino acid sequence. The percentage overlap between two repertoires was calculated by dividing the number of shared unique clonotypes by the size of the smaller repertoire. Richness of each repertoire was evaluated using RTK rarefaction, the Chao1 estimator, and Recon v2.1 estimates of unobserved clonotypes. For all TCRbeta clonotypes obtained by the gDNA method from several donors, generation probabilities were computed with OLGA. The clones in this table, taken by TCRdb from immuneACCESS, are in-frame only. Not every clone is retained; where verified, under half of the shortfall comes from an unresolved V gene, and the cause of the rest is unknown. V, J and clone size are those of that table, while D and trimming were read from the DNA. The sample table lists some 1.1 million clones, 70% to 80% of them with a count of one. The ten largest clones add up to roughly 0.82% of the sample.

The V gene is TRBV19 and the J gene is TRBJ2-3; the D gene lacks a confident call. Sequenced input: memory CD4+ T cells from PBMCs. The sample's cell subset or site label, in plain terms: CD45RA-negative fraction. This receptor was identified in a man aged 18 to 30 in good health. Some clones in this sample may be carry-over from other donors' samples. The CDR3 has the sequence CASRGGTDTQYF. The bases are TGTGCCAGTAGAGGCGGAACAGATACGCAGTATTTT.